This T cell receptor beta chain is drawn from a study of tumor-infiltrating lymphocytes in localized non-small cell lung cancer. As for the study in general: The cohort mixed smokers and never-smokers, several histologies, and some post-neoadjuvant-chemotherapy samples. Resected tumor was paired with non-adjacent uninvolved lung from the same patient.

Trimming at V came to 6 bases and at J to 4 bases, leaving 5 bases not matched to a gene. The CDR3 runs to 13 residues. Per the germline V gene, CDR1 is LNHDA and CDR2 is SQIVND (reference sequence). Sequencing was performed with immunoSEQ multiplex PCR; in TCRdb, only in-frame clones are kept and a portion is missing. The sample yields roughly 8,900 clones, 60% to 70% seen once. This clonotype originated in a human donor with non-small cell lung cancer. The sample was uninvolved lung tissue not adjacent to the tumor. The chain uses TRBV19 and TRBJ2-7, with 8 bases aligning to TRBD1. CDR3 nucleotides: TGTGCCAGTAGCTTCGGACAGGGATACGAGCAGTACTTC. It is translated as CASSFGQGYEQYF.